A single sample gave rise to the 32 T cell receptor beta chains below, sequenced in a study of CXCR3-negative and CXCR3-positive naive CD8 T cells. Libraries were UMI-labeled 5' RACE TRB cDNA. TCRdb reprocessed the 5' RACE reads; each CDR3 protein has one entry and no DNA is given. The sample has 100,000 to 150,000 distinct CDR3 sequences. The specimen sequenced was naive CXCR3- CD8+ T cells from blood. Described subset: CD45RO-CCR7+CD27+CD95- naive CD8+ T cells lacking CXCR3 (TNR3-). The receptors come from a human donor in good health. Some clones in this sample may be carry-over from other donors' samples.

The chain carries TRBV7-9 and TRBJ2-1; TCRdb returns TRBD1, unconfirmable since there is no DNA. The CDR3 consists of 15 residues. Germline V gene sequence: CDR1 SEHNR, CDR2 FQNEAQ (reference sequence). CDR3 in amino acids: CASTPRDLTQPEQFF.

The gene calls are TRBV4-3 and TRBJ2-2; TCRdb designates TRBD1, a call that cannot be tested without DNA. This CDR3 is 17 amino acids long. Germline V lookup: CDR1 LGHNA, CDR2 YSLEER. The CDR3 spells CASSQDGTQYNTGELFF.

The J gene is TRBJ2-7, the V gene TRBV5-6. This CDR3 contains 15 residues. Per the germline V gene, CDR1 is SGHDT and CDR2 is YYEEEE. Here the CDR3 reads CASSLTAAGPYEQYF.

The chain carries TRBV27 and TRBJ2-7; no DNA is available, so the TRBD2 call from TCRdb remains unchecked. The germline gives CDR1 MNHEY, CDR2 SMNVEV (reference sequence). The CDR3 has 15 residues. The CDR3 sequence: CASSLGSGGTYEQYF.

The chain employs TRBV27 and TRBJ1-5; the D call from TCRdb, TRBD1, cannot be confirmed without DNA. CDR3 length: 13 amino acids. Looked up from germline, CDR1 is MNHEY and CDR2 is SMNVEV (reference sequence). CDR3 amino acids: CASSLSTGQPQHF.

The chain has TRBV28 and TRBJ2-2; TCRdb names TRBD1, which stays unverified in the absence of DNA. Looked up from germline, CDR1 is MDHEN and CDR2 is SYDVKM. CDR3 length equals 15 residues. CDR3 amino acids: CASSSRGLKTGELFF. Full variable domain (outside the CDR3, taken from reference TRBV28 and TRBJ2-2): DVKVTQSSRYLVKRTGEKVFLECVQDMDHENMFWYRQDPGLGLRLIYFSYDVKMKEKGDIPEGYSVSREKKERFSLILESASTNQTSMYLCASSSRGLKTGELFFGEGSRLTVL.

The chain links TRBV29-1 to TRBJ2-4; absent DNA, TCRdb's TRBD2 call cannot be checked. The CDR3 consists of 13 residues. Germline V gene lookup returns CDR1 SQVTM and CDR2 ANQGSEA. CDR3: CSVEQGEGNIQYF.

The chain uses TRBV7-9 and TRBJ1-2; TCRdb's D gene call, TRBD1, goes unchecked for lack of DNA. The length of the CDR3 is 13 residues. Germline V gene lookup returns CDR1 SEHNR and CDR2 FQNEAQ (reference sequence). CDR3: CASSHTGVYGYTF.

This chain links TRBV6-2 or TRBV6-3 with TRBJ1-6; TCRdb indicates TRBD1, and absent DNA this call remains unverified. Germline V CDR1 and CDR2: MNHEY, SVGEGT. This CDR3 comprises 15 residues. CDR3 residues: CASSQSDRVSSPLHF.

The chain has TRBV6-2 or TRBV6-3 and TRBJ2-1; lacking DNA, the TRBD2 call made by TCRdb goes unchecked. In germline, CDR1 is MNHEY, CDR2 SVGEGT. The CDR3 has 19 residues. CDR3 sequence reads: CASSYSIFFAGTSYNEQFF.

The chain carries TRBV4-1 and TRBJ2-5; TCRdb outputs TRBD1, but without DNA this stays unchecked. The CDR3 is 17 residues long. Germline loops: CDR1 MGHRA, CDR2 YSYEKL. The CDR3 loop is CASSQDVAGRLQETQYF.

The chain uses TRBV10-3 and TRBJ2-1; the D call of TRBD2 rests on TCRdb alone, since no DNA is present to check it. The CDR3 runs to 14 residues. The germline gives CDR1 ENHRY, CDR2 SYGVKD. CDR3 amino acids: CAIQLAGEGNEQFF.

V usage is TRBV5-5 and J usage is TRBJ2-3; the D call from TCRdb, TRBD2, cannot be confirmed without DNA. The CDR3 runs 14 residues. From germline, CDR1 is SGHKS and CDR2 YYEKEE (reference sequence). CDR3 amino acids: CASSFREGRSTQYF.

V and J are TRBV14 and TRBJ2-1; checking the TCRdb D call of TRBD2 is not possible without DNA. Germline CDR1 reads SGHDN; CDR2 reads FVKESK. CDR3 length equals 15 residues. CDR3 region: CASSPAGGGYNEQFF. The variable domain in full, completed from reference TRBV14 and TRBJ2-1, reads EAGVTQFPSHSVIEKGQTVTLRCDPISGHDNLYWYRRVMGKEIKFLLHFVKESKQDESGMPNNRFLAERTGGTYSTLKVQPAELEDSGVYFCASSPAGGGYNEQFFGPGTRLTVL.

The CDR3 region is CSVVLAGGPGTGELFF. This sequence joins TRBV29-1 and TRBJ2-2; with no DNA, the TCRdb D assignment of TRBD2 cannot be verified. The CDR3 contains 16 residues. In germline, CDR1 is SQVTM, CDR2 ANQGSEA.

This chain connects TRBV7-2 to TRBJ2-1. CDR1 SGHTA and CDR2 FQGNSA come from the germline V gene. There are 13 residues in the CDR3. This CDR3 is CARSLIRNNEQFF. Full variable domain (missing parts from reference TRBV7-2 and TRBJ2-1): GAGVSQSPSNKVTEKGKDVELRCDPISGHTALYWYRQSLGQGLEFLIYFQGNSAPDKSGLPSDRFSAERTGGSVSTLTIQRTQQEDSAVYLCARSLIRNNEQFFGPGTRLTVL.

This CDR3 is CASSSPTGVLPNIQYF. The chain is built from TRBV12-3 or TRBV12-4 and TRBJ2-4; as DNA is missing, the TRBD1 call by TCRdb cannot be tested. CDR3 length: 16 amino acids.

The rearrangement links TRBV5-1 to TRBJ2-3; TCRdb designates TRBD1, a call that cannot be tested without DNA. The CDR3 contains 15 residues. Germline CDR1 is SGHRS and CDR2 is YFSETQ. Here the CDR3 reads CASDPGTSLGDTQYF.

This chain joins TRBV29-1 and TRBJ2-7; TCRdb selects TRBD2, and the lack of DNA leaves this call unchecked. The germline V gene has CDR1 SQVTM and CDR2 ANQGSEA. The CDR3 totals 13 residues. The CDR3 loop reads CSVEGTSVYEQYF.

The chain is built from TRBV7-2 and TRBJ1-5; TCRdb's D call, TRBD1, is unchecked because there is no DNA. Germline CDR1 is SGHTA and CDR2 is FQGNSA. The CDR3 runs to 15 residues. The CDR3 sequence: CASSLRGASNQPQHF.

The V gene is TRBV19, the J gene TRBJ1-5. The CDR3 spans 13 residues. Germline V gives CDR1 LNHDA, CDR2 SQIVND (reference sequence). CDR3 loop: CATTDGGLGPQHF.

The chain employs TRBV29-1 and TRBJ2-1; TCRdb proposes TRBD2, but this gene call is untestable without DNA. In germline, CDR1 is SQVTM, CDR2 ANQGSEA. This CDR3 spans 14 amino acids. The CDR3: CSVRGLAGGNEQFF.

This chain joins TRBV9 and TRBJ2-1; TCRdb proposes TRBD1, but this gene call is untestable without DNA. The germline V gene encodes CDR1 SGDLS and CDR2 YYNGEE. The CDR3 consists of 15 residues. This CDR3 reads CASSVADSPYNEQFF. Complete variable domain (other parts from reference TRBV9 and TRBJ2-1): DSGVTQTPKHLITATGQRVTLRCSPRSGDLSVYWYQQSLDQGLQFLIQYYNGEERAKGNILERFSAQQFPDLHSELNLSSLELGDSALYFCASSVADSPYNEQFFGPGTRLTVL.

The gene calls are TRBV7-2 and TRBJ2-7; the D call of TRBD1 rests on TCRdb alone, since no DNA is present to check it. Germline CDR1 is SGHTA and CDR2 is FQGNSA. This CDR3 region has 13 residues. CDR3 protein: CASREGSSYEQYF.

The chain has TRBV3-1 and TRBJ2-1; TCRdb outputs TRBD1, but without DNA this stays unchecked. Germline V gene sequence: CDR1 LGHDT, CDR2 YNNKEL (reference sequence). This CDR3 spans 15 amino acids. The CDR3 loop is CASSLGQGVDNEQFF.

The rearrangement links TRBV5-4 to TRBJ2-7; TCRdb's D call, TRBD2, is unchecked because there is no DNA. This CDR3 has 14 residues. Germline CDR1 is SGHNT and CDR2 is YYREEE (reference sequence). The CDR3 sequence is CASSSSGRGGEQYF.

V gene TRBV19 combines with J gene TRBJ2-1; TCRdb reports TRBD2, a call that lacks DNA to check it against. This CDR3 is built from 17 residues. Germline V lookup: CDR1 LNHDA, CDR2 SQIVND (reference sequence). CDR3: CASSIGSGRAGYNEQFF.

The V call is TRBV29-1, the J call TRBJ2-3; TCRdb indicates TRBD1, and absent DNA this call remains unverified. Germline V gives CDR1 SQVTM, CDR2 ANQGSEA. This CDR3 comprises 17 residues. The chain's CDR3 is CSVEDRTPGQGVDTQYF.

The CDR3 loop is CASTAGSEQYF. The chain combines TRBV12-3 or TRBV12-4 with TRBJ2-7; TCRdb lists TRBD2, though no DNA is available to test this call. The CDR3 is 11 residues long.

The V and J genes are TRBV24-1 and TRBJ2-6. The CDR3 is 13 residues long. Germline loops: CDR1 KGHDR, CDR2 SFDVKD. The CDR3 reads CATMDSGANVLTF.

This CDR3 is CAWSVPGSTEAFF. The genes are TRBV30 and TRBJ1-1; the TCRdb call, TRBD1, lacks DNA for checking. In germline, CDR1 is GTSNPN, CDR2 SVGIG (reference sequence). This CDR3 region has 13 residues.

The J gene is TRBJ1-1, the V gene TRBV5-5; TCRdb indicates TRBD1, and absent DNA this call remains unverified. The CDR3 loop spans 13 amino acids. In germline, CDR1 is SGHKS, CDR2 YYEKEE (reference sequence). CDR3: CASSGTVGTEAFF.